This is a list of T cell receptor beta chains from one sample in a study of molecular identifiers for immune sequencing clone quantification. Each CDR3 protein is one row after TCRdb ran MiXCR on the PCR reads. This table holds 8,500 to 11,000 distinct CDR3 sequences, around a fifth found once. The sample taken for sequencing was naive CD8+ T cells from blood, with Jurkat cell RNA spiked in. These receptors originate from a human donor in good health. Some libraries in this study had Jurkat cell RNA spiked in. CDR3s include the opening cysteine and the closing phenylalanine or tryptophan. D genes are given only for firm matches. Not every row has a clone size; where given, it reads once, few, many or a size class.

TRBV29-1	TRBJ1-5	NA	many	TGCAGCGTTCGGCAGGACAATCAGCCCCAGCATTTT	CSVRQDNQPQHF
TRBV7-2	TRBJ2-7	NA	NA	TGTGCCAGCAGCTCTCACCCCTCCTACGAGCAGTACTTC	CASSSHPSYEQYF
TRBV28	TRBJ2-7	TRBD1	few	TGTGCCAGCAGTTTCGGGACAGGGTACTACGAGCAGTACTTC	CASSFGTGYYEQYF
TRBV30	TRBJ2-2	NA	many	TGTGCCTGGAGAGTTACCGGGGAGCTGTTTTTT	CAWRVTGELFF
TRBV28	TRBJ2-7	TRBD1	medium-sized	TGTGCCAGCAGTCTCCGGACAGGAGAGCAGTACTTC	CASSLRTGEQYF
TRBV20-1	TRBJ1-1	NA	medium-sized	TGCAGTGCCCCGGATGGAGGGTTGACTGAAGCTTTCTTT	CSAPDGGLTEAFF
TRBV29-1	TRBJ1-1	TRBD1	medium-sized	TGCAGCGTTCGGCTAGTCCAAGGGGGCTCGGACACTGAAGCTTTCTTT	CSVRLVQGGSDTEAFF
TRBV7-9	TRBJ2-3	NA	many	TGTGCCAGCAGTGGCTTTGCGGTCACACCCGACACAGATACGCAGTATTTT	CASSGFAVTPDTDTQYF
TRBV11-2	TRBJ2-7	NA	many	TGTGCCAGCAGCTTAGAAGTGGGGATCTCCTACGAGCAGTACTTC	CASSLEVGISYEQYF
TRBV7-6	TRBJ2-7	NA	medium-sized	TGTGCCAGCAGCTTAAACGGGGGCTACGAGCAGTACTTC	CASSLNGGYEQYF
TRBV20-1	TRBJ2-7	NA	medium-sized	TGCAGTGCTAGCGGGAGTTTAACCTACGAGCAGTACTTC	CSASGSLTYEQYF
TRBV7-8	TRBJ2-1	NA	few	TGTGCCAGCAGCGGACTTATCAATGAGCAGTTCTTC	CASSGLINEQFF
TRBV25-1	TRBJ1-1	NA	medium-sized	TGTGCCAGCCGGTGGCAGACAGGCTGGAACACTGAAGCTTTCTTT	CASRWQTGWNTEAFF
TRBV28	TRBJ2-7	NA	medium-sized	TGTGCCAGCAGTTTATTGGGGGCGAGTCCCTACGAGCAGTACTTC	CASSLLGASPYEQYF
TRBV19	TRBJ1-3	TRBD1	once	TGTGCCACCTCTTGGACAGGCTCTGGAAACACCATATATTTT	CATSWTGSGNTIYF
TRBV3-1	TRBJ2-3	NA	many	TGTGCCAGCAGCCAAGATGTGTGGGAGGTTAGCACAGATACGCAGTATTTT	CASSQDVWEVSTDTQYF
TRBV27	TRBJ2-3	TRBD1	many	TGTGCCAGCACCCCGGACAGGGCCACAGATACGCAGTATTTT	CASTPDRATDTQYF
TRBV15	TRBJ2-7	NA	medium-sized	TGTGCCACCAGCAGAGCCCCCAGTCCGTACGAGCAGTACTTC	CATSRAPSPYEQYF
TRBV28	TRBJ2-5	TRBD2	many	TGTGCCAGCAGAACTATAGCGGGACAAGAGACCCAGTACTTC	CASRTIAGQETQYF
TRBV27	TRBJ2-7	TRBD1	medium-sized	TGTGCCAGCAGTGCCGGGACAGGGAGCTCCTACGAGCAGTACTTC	CASSAGTGSSYEQYF
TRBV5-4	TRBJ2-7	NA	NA	TGTGCCAGCAGCGAGGAGGGGGGCCTATACGAGCAGTACTTC	CASSEEGGLYEQYF
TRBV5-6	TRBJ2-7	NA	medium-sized	TGTGCCAGCAGCTTGGGGCAGGGGTCCCACGAGCAGTACTTC	CASSLGQGSHEQYF
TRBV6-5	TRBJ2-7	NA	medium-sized	TGTGCCAGCAGTTCTGCTCCCGGCTACGAGCAGTACTTC	CASSSAPGYEQYF
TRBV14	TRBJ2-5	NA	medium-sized	TGTGCCAGCAGCCAAGTGCCGGGGTCAGAGACCCAGTACTTC	CASSQVPGSETQYF
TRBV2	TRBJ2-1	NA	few	TGTGCCAGTCCGGGCCAGGCACTGAACTTACGCTACAATGAGCAGTTCTTC	CASPGQALNLRYNEQFF
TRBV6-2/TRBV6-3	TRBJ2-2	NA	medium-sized	TGTGCCAGCAGTTTAACAATCTTGGACGGGGAGCTGTTTTTT	CASSLTILDGELFF
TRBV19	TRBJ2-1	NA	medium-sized	TGTGCCACCAGCCCTAGCTCCTACAATGAGCAGTTCTTC	CATSPSSYNEQFF
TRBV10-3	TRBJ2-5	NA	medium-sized	TGTGCCATCAAGGACTCCATGATGGAGACCCAGTACTTC	CAIKDSMMETQYF
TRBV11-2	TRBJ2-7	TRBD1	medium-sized	TGTGCCAGCAGTAATCCGGGACAGAGTTACGAGCAGTACTTC	CASSNPGQSYEQYF
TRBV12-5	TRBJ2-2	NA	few	TGTGCTAGTGGTTTGTTCGAAACCGGGGAGCTGTTTTTT	CASGLFETGELFF
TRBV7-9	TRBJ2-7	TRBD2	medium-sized	TGTGCCAGCAGCAATAGCGGGAGTGGCCACGAGCAGTACTTC	CASSNSGSGHEQYF
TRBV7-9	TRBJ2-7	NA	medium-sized	TGTGCCAGCAGCCTAGCCCTTGTTGCCTACGAGCAGTACTTC	CASSLALVAYEQYF
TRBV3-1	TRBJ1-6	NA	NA	TGTGCCAGCAGCCAGATTAATTCACCCCTCCACTTT	CASSQINSPLHF
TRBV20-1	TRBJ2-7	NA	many	TGCAGTGCTTCCCCCCCGGCCGACTCCTACGAGCAGTACTTC	CSASPPADSYEQYF
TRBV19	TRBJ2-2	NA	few	TGTGCCAGTAGAGCGGCGGGGGAGCTGTTTTTT	CASRAAGELFF
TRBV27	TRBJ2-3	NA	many	TGTGCCAGCAGTCTCCAGTTCGGAGCGGACCCACACACAGATACGCAGTATTTT	CASSLQFGADPHTDTQYF
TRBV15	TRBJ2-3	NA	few	TGTGCCACCAGCAACCCCGTGGGGGGCCGGGGTCAAGATACGCAGTATTTT	CATSNPVGGRGQDTQYF
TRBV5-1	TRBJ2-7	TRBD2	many	TGCGCCAGCAGCTTAAATAGCGGGACGAGTTCTGAGCAGTACTTC	CASSLNSGTSSEQYF
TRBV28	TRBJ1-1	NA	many	TGTGCCACCTCTGCTCCGAACACTGAAGCTTTCTTT	CATSAPNTEAFF
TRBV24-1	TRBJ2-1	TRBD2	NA	TGTGCCACCAGTGACCCAAGACTAGCGGACAATGAGCAGTTCTTC	CATSDPRLADNEQFF
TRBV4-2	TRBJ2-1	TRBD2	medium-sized	TGTGCCAGCAGCCAAGGGCGGGGGACCCAAACCATAAATGAGCAGTTCTTC	CASSQGRGTQTINEQFF
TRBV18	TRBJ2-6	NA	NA	TGTGCCAGCTCACCAACACAGGGAGTCGGGACCAACGTCCTGACTTTC	CASSPTQGVGTNVLTF
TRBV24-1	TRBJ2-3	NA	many	TGTGCCACCAGTGATATGGGGTTTGATGCGCAGTATTTT	CATSDMGFDAQYF
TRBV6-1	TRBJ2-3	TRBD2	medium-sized	TGTGCCAGCAGTGACGACCCCTTAGCGGGGCTTGGGGATACGCAGTATTTT	CASSDDPLAGLGDTQYF
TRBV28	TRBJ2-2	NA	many	TGTGCCAGCAGAACATACAGGGAGCAGGACACCGGGGAGCTGTTTTTT	CASRTYREQDTGELFF
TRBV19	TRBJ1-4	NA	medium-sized	TGTGCCAGTAGTCCAGGGACCGCAACTAATGAAAAACTGTTTTTT	CASSPGTATNEKLFF
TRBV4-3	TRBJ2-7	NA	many	TGCGCCAGCAGCCAGGGACACGGGTACGAGCAGTACTTC	CASSQGHGYEQYF
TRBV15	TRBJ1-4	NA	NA	TGTGCCACCAGCAGAGACAGGGGTGGCGAAAAACTGTTTTTT	CATSRDRGGEKLFF
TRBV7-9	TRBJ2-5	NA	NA	TGTGCCAGCAGCTTAGAGGGGCTCGTGGAGACCCAGCACTTC	CASSLEGLVETQHF
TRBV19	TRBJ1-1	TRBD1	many	TGTGCCAGTACCCCGGGGCAGGGGGCTAGTTGGGCTTTCTTT	CASTPGQGASWAFF
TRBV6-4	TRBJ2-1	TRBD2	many	TGTGCCAGCAGTGACTCTTGGCGGGAGGTGGGCTACAATGAGCAGTTCTTC	CASSDSWREVGYNEQFF
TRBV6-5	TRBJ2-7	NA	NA	TGTACCAGCAGTTACAGGCAGGGGTCCTACGAGCAGTACTTC	CTSSYRQGSYEQYF
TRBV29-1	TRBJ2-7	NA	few	TGCAGCGTTGGCGGTTTCTACGAGCAGTACTTC	CSVGGFYEQYF